This T cell receptor (beta chain) was captured by sequencing in a study of a mutant IDH1 vaccine in newly diagnosed glioma. Study overall: Patients began vaccination 4-6 weeks after radiotherapy alone, or with temozolomide cycles. The therapy given earlier, which was standard therapy, consisted of radiotherapy, temozolomide, or both, and most of the patients received both. At week 35 came visit V12, and visit V13 followed at week 47.

Overall study findings and caveats: Induction of immune responses by the vaccine occurred in about 92% of patients.

Assay used: immunoSEQ multiplex PCR; TCRdb lists only in-frame clones, some missing. Of roughly 56,000 clones listed, approximately 76% are singletons. Indicated time point: week 47, end of study. Mutant IDH1 20-mer peptide, at 300 ug, made up each vaccine dose, with topical imiquimod. Trimming left V 0 bases short and J 6 bases short, with 19 bases between. The V gene's germline CDR1 is SGHKS and CDR2 YYEKEE (reference sequence). This CDR3 contains 17 residues. In regard to this clone: Its antigen remains unknown.

The clonotype originates from a woman between 40 and 50 years old with glioma. Some clones in this sample may be carry-over from other donors' samples. The chain employs TRBV5-5 and TRBJ2-1; D perhaps matches TRBD1 (7 bases). The sequences come from PBMCs, collected from a glioma patient whose treatment included an IDH1 peptide vaccine. CDR3 loop: CASSLGAGQNRGNEQFF. CDR3 DNA sequence: TGTGCCAGCAGCTTGGGGGCGGGACAGAACCGGGGCAATGAGCAGTTCTTC.